This T cell receptor (beta chain) was obtained from a study of blood T cell repertoires in COVID-19. Study overall: Samples of COVID-19 (acute and convalescent) were obtained from the United States, Italy and Spain. PBMCs, B-cell-depleted T cells, or T cells were the source of the cDNA or gDNA that made up the material.

In the study's own analysis: Cell counts per sample came from amplifying reference gene primers. Sequencing was performed with immunoSEQ multiplex PCR; in TCRdb, only in-frame clones are kept and a portion is missing. V and J calls and clone size are copied from that table; D and trimming were computed from the DNA. This sample carries 200,000 to 250,000 clones, 86% of them seen once, and the ten largest clones take about 3.1%. The clonotype comes from a woman under 40 who had recovered from COVID-19. The sequencing input was peripheral blood.

CDR3 loop: CASSPPGGGMDTQYF. The CDR3 coding sequence is TGTGCCAGCAGCCCGCCGGGCGGGGGTATGGATACGCAGTATTTT. The gene calls are TRBV5-4 and TRBJ2-3, with TRBD2 matching 7 bases. CDR3 size: 15 residues. Losses at the gene ends were 4 bases for V and 6 bases for J; bases not matched to a gene: 11. Germline V gene data show CDR1 as SGHNT and CDR2 as YYREEE (reference sequence).